These 29 T cell receptor beta chains were sequenced from one sample in a study of shared clonotypes between healthy human individuals (dated by TCRdb to about 2020). CD8 naive samples were CD45RO-negative cells positively selected for CCR7, giving a CD45RA+CCR7+ population that excluded TemRA cells. Library method: the immunoSEQ multiplex PCR assay. The table comes from immuneACCESS by way of TCRdb, which keeps in-frame sequences with V and J called. Part of the clones is missing from these tables; in studies checked, under half for an unresolved V gene and the rest for unknown reasons. The sample records millions of clones, 85% to 95% of which are singletons. Roughly 1.1% of the sample is in the top ten clones. Sequencing was done on a sample of naive CD8+ T cells sorted from blood. Explained via the paper, the cell subset or site label denotes: CD45RA+CCR7+. These receptors all come from a man between 18 and 35 years old in good health.

This chain connects TRBV7-6 to TRBJ2-7, with 7 positions matching TRBD1. Germline assignment: CDR1 SGHVS and CDR2 FNYEAQ. The CDR3 has 14 residues. Trimming at V came to 2 bases and at J to 4 bases, leaving 5 bases not matched to a gene. CDR3 sequence (DNA): TGTGCCAGCAGCTTATACGAACAGGGGTACGAGCAGTACTTC. Translating it yields CASSLYEQGYEQYF. The variable domain in full, with the rest retrieved from reference TRBV7-6 and TRBJ2-7, is GAGVSQSPRYKVTKRGQDVALRCDPISGHVSLYWYRQALGQGPEFLTYFNYEAQQDKSGLPNDRFSAERPEGSISTLTIQRTEQRDSAMYRCASSLYEQGYEQYFGPGTRLTVT.

The rearrangement joins TRBV27 to TRBJ1-2; D is possibly TRBD1 (5 bases). This CDR3 is 15 amino acids long. Trimming took 8 bases from V and 1 from J, leaving 17 bases between them. Germline V gene lookup returns CDR1 MNHEY and CDR2 SMNVEV (reference sequence). The CDR3, as DNA: TGTGCCAGCGGGACTACAGCCAAAGATAACTATGGCTACACCTTC. As protein: CASGTTAKDNYGYTF.

This chain links TRBV7-8 with TRBJ2-7, with D possibly being TRBD1 or TRBD2 (6 bases each). The CDR3 is 17 amino acids. CDR1 and CDR2 (germline): SGHVS, FQNEAQ. The V gene lost 0 bases and the J gene lost 3 bases, with 18 bases spanning the gap. CDR3: CASSLAMWGAAHYEQYF. The CDR3 DNA sequence: TGTGCCAGCAGCTTAGCGATGTGGGGGGCGGCTCACTACGAGCAGTACTTC.

As for this clone: Other nucleotide sequences from this sample produce the same CDR3. This rearrangement joins TRBV9 to TRBJ2-7; TRBD2 is a possible D gene (6 bases). Germline CDR1 is SGDLS and CDR2 is YYNGEE. The CDR3 contains 13 residues. With 1 base removed from V and 3 bases from J, the gap between germline ends came to 8 bases. The CDR3 spells CASSVRGGYEQYF. CDR3 coding DNA: TGTGCCAGCAGCGTAAGGGGAGGCTACGAGCAGTACTTC.

V is TRBV5-1 and J is TRBJ2-7; 8 positions agree with TRBD1. Germline V lookup: CDR1 SGHRS, CDR2 YFSETQ. The CDR3 loop spans 14 amino acids. Trimming took 0 bases from V and 5 from J; bases not matched to a gene: 4. This CDR3 reads CASSLAGGMDEQYF. The CDR3 nucleotides are TGCGCCAGCAGCTTGGCAGGGGGCATGGACGAGCAGTACTTC.

The chain uses TRBV4-1 and TRBJ2-5, with D unclear. The V gene's germline CDR1 is MGHRA and CDR2 YSYEKL. The V end was cut by 4 bases, the J end by 5 bases, with 11 bases between. CDR3 size: 13 residues. The CDR3 loop is CASSPSPAETQYF. CDR3 sequence (DNA): TGCGCCAGCAGCCCCTCCCCGGCGGAGACCCAGTACTTC.

The chain employs TRBV10-1 and TRBJ2-1, with D possibly TRBD2 on 5 matching bases. Germline V lookup: CDR1 WNHNN, CDR2 SYGVQD (reference sequence). This CDR3 has 17 amino acids. Trimming cost V 0 bases and J 0 bases, with 12 bases left between them. CDR3 in DNA: TGCGCCAGCAGTGAGTCCGCGGGTTCTAGCTCCTACAATGAGCAGTTCTTC. It translates to CASSESAGSSSYNEQFF.

V and J are TRBV10-3 and TRBJ2-7; 9 bases are a match to TRBD2. The CDR3 sequence is 14 residues long. The junction had 5 bases not matched to a gene; V was cut back by 5 bases and J by 3 bases. Germline V gives CDR1 ENHRY, CDR2 SYGVKD. CDR3 sequence (DNA): TGTGCCATCAGTCGGACTAGCGAGATCTACGAGCAGTACTTC. The encoded protein is CAISRTSEIYEQYF.

About this clone: Other nucleotide sequences from this sample produce the same CDR3. The rearrangement joins TRBV28 to TRBJ2-7; D is uncertain. Germline V gene data show CDR1 as MDHEN and CDR2 as SYDVKM. V gave up 2 bases and J gave up 3 bases, with 5 bases separating them. The CDR3 loop spans 12 amino acids. The CDR3 region is CASSLVGYEQYF. CDR3 DNA: TGTGCCAGCAGTTTAGTCGGCTACGAGCAGTACTTC.

J is TRBJ2-7 and V is TRBV25-1, with 7 bases that match TRBD2. CDR1 and CDR2 from the germline V gene are MGHDK and SYGVNS. Trimming cost V 5 bases and J 5 bases; bases outside gene matches: 6. The CDR3 is 13 amino acids. The CDR3 DNA is TGTGCCAGCAGTTTCGGGGGGAGCCACGAGCAGTACTTC. Its protein is CASSFGGSHEQYF.

Regarding this clone: Other DNA sequences from this sample encode an identical CDR3 as well. The chain joins TRBV30 to TRBJ2-7, with 8 bases matching TRBD2. After removal of 3 bases from V and 3 bases from J, the junction contained 1 base not matched to a gene. The CDR3 length is 12 residues. Germline V CDR1 and CDR2: GTSNPN, SVGIG (reference sequence). CDR3 in amino acids: CAWSGGGYEQYF. Written as DNA, the CDR3 is TGTGCCTGGAGCGGGGGGGGCTACGAGCAGTACTTC.

The chain uses TRBV29-1 and TRBJ2-7; 14 bases fit TRBD2. V lost 6 bases to trimming and J lost 7 bases; unmatched junction nucleotides: 8. The CDR3 spans 14 residues. CDR1 is SQVTM, CDR2 ANQGSEA, per germline. The CDR3 nucleotides are TGCAGCGTCTTGGGGACTAGCGGGAGTAGTGAGCAGTACTTC. Encoded protein: CSVLGTSGSSEQYF.

This chain connects TRBV5-4 to TRBJ2-1; TRBD2 aligns across 9 bases. V gave up 5 bases and J gave up 3 bases; unmatched junction bases: 3. This CDR3 has 14 residues. Germline CDR1 is SGHNT and CDR2 is YYREEE (reference sequence). This CDR3 is CASRSSGSYNEQFF. The CDR3 coding sequence is TGTGCCAGCAGAAGTAGCGGGAGCTACAATGAGCAGTTCTTC.

The chain uses TRBV19 and TRBJ2-7, with D possibly matching TRBD2 (5 bases). Trimming cost V 6 bases and J 0 bases, with 12 bases left between them. Looked up from germline, CDR1 is LNHDA and CDR2 is SQIVND (reference sequence). The CDR3 runs 14 residues. CDR3 in amino acids: CASSPSGISYEQYF. CDR3 nucleotides: TGTGCCAGTAGCCCAAGCGGTATCTCCTACGAGCAGTACTTC.

This clone was seen only once. The chain recombines TRBV7-2 with TRBJ2-5, with D hard to call. The germline V gene has CDR1 SGHTA and CDR2 FQGNSA. This CDR3 has 12 residues. V was pared by 1 base and J by 9 bases, with 9 bases between. The CDR3: CASSLDGLAQYF. CDR3 nucleotide sequence: TGTGCCAGCAGCTTAGATGGGCTTGCCCAGTACTTC.

In regard to this clone: Other DNA variants within this sample encode the same CDR3. The chain carries TRBV5-6 and TRBJ1-1; no clear D gene. The germline gives CDR1 SGHDT, CDR2 YYEEEE. The CDR3 spans 13 residues. V lost 1 base and J lost 2, with 6 bases in between. The CDR3 protein is CASSLLGNTEAFF. The CDR3 region has the DNA TGTGCCAGCAGCTTGCTGGGTAACACTGAAGCTTTCTTT.

The chain uses TRBV5-1 and TRBJ2-3; unclear D gene. CDR3 length: 16 residues. Germline V CDR1 and CDR2: SGHRS, YFSETQ. Trimming left V 1 base short and J 6 bases short, with 18 bases between. CDR3 in amino acids: CASSLRAEYVWDTQYF. Here the CDR3 DNA reads TGCGCCAGCAGCTTGAGGGCAGAGTATGTTTGGGATACGCAGTATTTT.

In this sample, this clone turned up once. The chain has TRBV5-1 and TRBJ2-7, with D maybe TRBD1 (6 bases). V lost 3 bases and J 5 bases, leaving 21 bases between the germline ends. The CDR3 is 16 amino acids. CDR1 is SGHRS and CDR2 is YFSETQ in the germline V gene. The CDR3 loop reads CASSWGQGPPLDEQYF. In DNA form, the CDR3 reads TGCGCCAGCAGCTGGGGCCAGGGGCCCCCACTCGACGAGCAGTACTTC.

The chain links TRBV19 to TRBJ1-5; TRBD1 matches 10 bases. The germline CDR1 and CDR2 sequences are LNHDA and SQIVND (reference sequence). The CDR3 loop spans 14 amino acids. Trimming at V came to 7 bases and at J to 6 bases, leaving 6 bases not matched to a gene. The CDR3 coding sequence is TGTGCCAGTACTTGGACAGGGGGGAGTCAGCCCCAGCATTTT. This translates into CASTWTGGSQPQHF.

CDR3 amino acids: CASKGVFSYEQYF. CDR3 nucleotide sequence: TGTGCCAGCAAAGGGGTATTCTCCTACGAGCAGTACTTC. The V gene is TRBV7-9, the J gene TRBJ2-7; a possible D gene is TRBD1 (5 bases). Germline values: CDR1 SEHNR, CDR2 FQNEAQ (reference sequence). The CDR3 extends over 13 amino acids. V was clipped by 7 bases and J by 0 bases, with 10 bases between them.

The V and J genes are TRBV6-5 and TRBJ2-5; D remains ambiguous. CDR1 MNHEY and CDR2 SVGAGI come from the germline V gene. V gave up 8 bases and J gave up 4 bases, with 14 bases separating them. This CDR3 is built from 13 residues. The CDR3 DNA reads TGTGCCAGCCGGGCGGAGTCACCAGAGACCCAGTACTTC. Its translation: CASRAESPETQYF.

The J gene is TRBJ2-1, the V gene TRBV25-1, with D uncertain. The CDR3 covers 14 residues. V was trimmed by 5 bases and J by 2 bases, leaving 10 bases between them. The V gene's germline CDR1 is MGHDK and CDR2 SYGVNS. CDR3 sequence reads: CASSRQTTYNEQFF. CDR3 nucleotides: TGTGCCAGCAGTCGGCAGACAACCTACAATGAGCAGTTCTTC.

This clone was counted only a few times. V gene TRBV30 combines with J gene TRBJ1-1; 12 bases line up with TRBD1. Germline trimming cut 2 bases from V and 3 bases from J; bases unmatched to any gene: 7. The CDR3 extends over 16 amino acids. Germline V gene data show CDR1 as GTSNPN and CDR2 as SVGIG (reference sequence). The CDR3 loop reads CAWSHDRDRGHTEAFF. The CDR3 DNA reads as TGTGCCTGGAGTCACGACCGGGACAGGGGGCACACTGAAGCTTTCTTT.

V and J are TRBV5-8 and TRBJ2-1; a weak D match, TRBD2 (5 bases). Germline loops: CDR1 SGHTS, CDR2 YDEGEE. The CDR3 has 13 residues. The V end was cut by 4 bases, the J end by 8 bases, with 13 bases between. CDR3 nucleotide sequence: TGTGCCAGCAGCCCGGGGTGGCGGGATGAGCAGTTCTTC. Protein product: CASSPGWRDEQFF.

The V and J genes are TRBV30 and TRBJ2-5, with 11 bases that match TRBD1. The CDR3 length is 15 residues. With 5 bases clipped from V and 4 bases from J, the junction kept 9 bases outside the gene matches. Germline CDR1 reads GTSNPN; CDR2 reads SVGIG (reference sequence). CDR3 in DNA: TGTGCCTGGGACCCCGGGACAGGGGGACGAGAGACCCAGTACTTC. As protein: CAWDPGTGGRETQYF.

This clone has only a few counts. In the same sample, other DNA sequences code for this CDR3. The rearrangement joins TRBV9 to TRBJ2-7, with TRBD2 matching over 10 bases. This CDR3 has 14 residues. Germline loops: CDR1 SGDLS, CDR2 YYNGEE. V shed 4 bases and J 0 bases; nucleotides not matched to a gene: 1. CDR3 protein: CASSSSGSSYEQYF. CDR3 bases: TGTGCCAGCAGCTCTAGCGGGAGCTCCTACGAGCAGTACTTC.

The genes are TRBV7-9 and TRBJ2-6; TRBD1 is a possible D gene (5 bases). The length of the CDR3 is 15 residues. The V and J ends lost 5 bases and 4 bases respectively, with 12 bases between them. Germline assignment: CDR1 SEHNR and CDR2 FQNEAQ (reference sequence). CDR3 amino acids: CASSPAGYGANVLTF. DNA for the CDR3: TGTGCCAGCAGCCCGGCAGGGTACGGGGCCAACGTCCTGACTTTC.

Remarks on this clone: The sample contains more than one DNA sequence encoding this CDR3. The chain links TRBV27 to TRBJ2-7, with D unclear. The CDR3 runs to 12 residues. V lost 2 bases and J lost 5, with 7 bases in between. The germline CDR1 and CDR2 sequences are MNHEY and SMNVEV (reference sequence). The CDR3 sequence is CASSLNGHEQYF. CDR3 nucleotide sequence: TGTGCCAGCAGTTTAAATGGTCACGAGCAGTACTTC.

The chain links TRBV6-6 to TRBJ1-1, with 8 nucleotides matching TRBD1. In germline, CDR1 is MNHNY, CDR2 SVGAGI (reference sequence). The CDR3 totals 14 residues. J lost 0 bases, V lost 8 bases, and 5 bases had no gene match. The CDR3 loop reads CASRRQGMNTEAFF. As DNA, the CDR3 is TGTGCCAGCCGAAGACAGGGGATGAACACTGAAGCTTTCTTT.